A selection of T cell receptor beta chains follows, all from one sample in a study of PD-1 blockade in classical Hodgkin lymphoma. Data came from immunoSEQ multiplex PCR; TCRdb stores just in-frame clones and leaves some out. The sample shows approximately 1,500 clones, under 90% of them seen only once. The sequences come from CD8+ T cells from blood, collected at baseline. The origin of the receptors is a human donor with classical Hodgkin lymphoma. Each CDR3 is given with its conserved first and last residue. The D gene is left open where the match is weak. Clone sizes are given selectively: once, few, many, or a class where the clone is expanded.

J gene,D gene,clone size,V gene,CDR3 DNA,CDR3 protein
TRBJ2-7,NA,NA,TRBV19,TGTGCCAGTAGTCCCGGCCCTGGACCCCCCCACGAGCAGTACTTC,CASSPGPGPPHEQYF
TRBJ2-1,TRBD2,NA,TRBV13,TGTGCCAGCAGCCCCAGACTAGCGGGGGGCCCTCTGGGTGAGCAGTTCTTC,CASSPRLAGGPLGEQFF
TRBJ2-5,TRBD2,NA,TRBV2,TGTGCCAGAAAAAGTCGGGGGGGCCCGGAGACCCAGTACTTC,CARKSRGGPETQYF
TRBJ1-1,NA,once,TRBV25-1,TGTGCCAGCTCGGACAATATGAACACTGAAGCTTTCTTT,CASSDNMNTEAFF
TRBJ2-7,NA,NA,TRBV27,TGTGCCAGCAGTTTAGGACCGCCGTTATCCTACGAGCAGTACTTC,CASSLGPPLSYEQYF
TRBJ2-4,TRBD1,NA,TRBV18,TGTGCCAGCTCACCAGATATAGTGGGACAGAAAAACATTCAGTACTTC,CASSPDIVGQKNIQYF
TRBJ2-2,TRBD2,NA,TRBV6-4,TGTGCCAGCAGTGACACCACGGGGGGAGATGCCGGGGAGCTGTTTTTT,CASSDTTGGDAGELFF
TRBJ1-6,NA,NA,TRBV7-8,TGTGCCAGCAGCTTAGCGCGTGAGACAGGAGGGGACTGGTCACCCCTCCACTTT,CASSLARETGGDWSPLHF
TRBJ1-1,TRBD1,NA,TRBV5-6,TGTGCCAGCAGCCGAGGGACAGGGGGCGCGAAGGCTTTCTTT,CASSRGTGGAKAFF
TRBJ2-7,TRBD1,NA,TRBV19,TGTGCCAGTCAACCGGGACAGGGGGCTTATGAGCAGTACTTC,CASQPGQGAYEQYF
TRBJ1-5,TRBD1,NA,TRBV6-5,TGTGCCAGCAGTCCGGGACAGGGCAATCAGCCCCAGCATTTT,CASSPGQGNQPQHF
TRBJ2-3,TRBD2,once,TRBV5-4,TGTGCCAGCAGCTTGTGGACTAGCGGGGGGGAGAGCACAGATACGCAGTATTTT,CASSLWTSGGESTDTQYF
TRBJ2-1,NA,few,TRBV19,TGTGCCAGTACCCCACGCGGCAGGGGAGAGCAGTTCTTC,CASTPRGRGEQFF
TRBJ1-2,NA,NA,TRBV7-6,TGTGCCAGCAGCCGCAGGGGTTTTGGTGGCTACACCTTC,CASSRRGFGGYTF
TRBJ1-1,NA,NA,TRBV30,TGTGCCTGGAGTGTCGGACAGCCCGGGGAAGCTTTCTTT,CAWSVGQPGEAFF
TRBJ2-3,NA,NA,TRBV29-1,TGCAGCATTTCTTCAGATACGCAGTATTTT,CSISSDTQYF
TRBJ2-1,TRBD2,once,TRBV6-6,TGTGCCAGCAGTTACAGTAGCGGGGATTACAATGAGCAGTTCTTC,CASSYSSGDYNEQFF
TRBJ2-3,TRBD2,NA,TRBV6-5,TGTGCCAGCAGCGGACTAGCGGGGGGCGCAGATACGCAGTATTTT,CASSGLAGGADTQYF
TRBJ2-7,TRBD1,NA,TRBV7-9,TGTGCCAGCAGCTTAGAGGGGGCCCAAATCTACGAGCAGTACTTC,CASSLEGAQIYEQYF
TRBJ2-1,TRBD1,large,TRBV27,TGTGCCAGCAGTTCCGACAGGGGAAGTATTGGTAGGAATGAGCAGTTCTTC,CASSSDRGSIGRNEQFF
TRBJ2-7,TRBD2,NA,TRBV19,TGTGCCAGTAGTGTTACTGGCGGGGGATCCTACGAGCAGTACTTC,CASSVTGGGSYEQYF
TRBJ2-3,TRBD2,NA,TRBV19,TGTGCCAGTAGTCCCGGACTAGACACAGATACGCAGTATTTT,CASSPGLDTDTQYF
TRBJ2-1,NA,NA,TRBV5-4,TGTGCCAGCAGCTCAGACCTAGGAGCGACCTACAATGAGCAGTTCTTC,CASSSDLGATYNEQFF
TRBJ1-1,NA,NA,TRBV6-1,TGTGCCAGCAGTGAAGCGCAGACCATTGAAGCTTTCTTT,CASSEAQTIEAFF
TRBJ2-5,NA,NA,TRBV4-1,TGCGCCAGCAGCCAAGCGCCCGGACAAGAGACCCAGTACTTC,CASSQAPGQETQYF
TRBJ1-5,NA,NA,TRBV27,TGTGCCAGCAGTTTAAGTGTTTCGGGCAATCAGCCCCAGCATTTT,CASSLSVSGNQPQHF
TRBJ2-1,NA,NA,TRBV6-5,TGTGCCAGCAGCCCCCGGAGCCACAATGAGCAGTTCTTC,CASSPRSHNEQFF
TRBJ1-4,NA,NA,TRBV2,TGTGCCAGCGTTCCGGACAGCAATGAAAAACTGTTTTTT,CASVPDSNEKLFF
TRBJ2-1,TRBD1,NA,TRBV7-9,TGTGCCAGCAGCCAGGGGGGACAGGGCTCCTACAATGAGCAGTTCTTC,CASSQGGQGSYNEQFF
TRBJ2-1,TRBD1,NA,TRBV28,TGTGCCAGCAGTGAGAGGGGGCCACACAATGAGCAGTTCTTC,CASSERGPHNEQFF
TRBJ1-2,TRBD1,NA,TRBV6-5,TGTGCCAGCAGGGCCCTGACAGGGCAGGGGGGCTACACCTTC,CASRALTGQGGYTF
TRBJ2-1,NA,NA,TRBV5-1,TGCGCCAGCAGCTTGGATTGGTCAGGGCACAACAATGAGCAGTTCTTC,CASSLDWSGHNNEQFF
TRBJ2-2,NA,NA,TRBV18,TGTGCCAGCTCCCCCGGGGCTCCCGGACCCACCGGGGAGCTGTTTTTT,CASSPGAPGPTGELFF